What follows are 2 T cell receptor beta chains derived from one specimen sequenced in a study of cytomegalovirus exposure and HLA in healthy donors. The PCR was carried out with 60 Vbeta primers and 13 Jbeta primers. The table came from immunoSEQ multiplex PCR; TCRdb's copy has only in-frame clones and leaves some out. The sample has 150,000 to 200,000 clones, about 80% seen once. The sample was PBMCs. These receptor sequences come from a woman in her forties in good health and CMV-seronegative.

The gene calls are TRBV11-3 and TRBJ2-7; perhaps TRBD2 as D (5 bases). CDR1 and CDR2 (germline): SGHNT, YENEEA. The CDR3 is 14 amino acids. V was pared by 5 bases and J by 7 bases, with 18 bases between. This CDR3 is CASSPPGDKGEQYF. The CDR3 nucleotides read TGTGCCAGCAGCCCGCCCGGGGATAAGGGTGAGCAGTACTTC.

CDR3 nucleotide sequence: TGTGCCAGTAGTGAGGGAGCAGGTTATGAAAAACTGTTTTTT. Its translation is CASSEGAGYEKLFF. The rearrangement uses TRBV19 and TRBJ1-4, with D hard to call. Germline V gene data show CDR1 as LNHDA and CDR2 as SQIVND (reference sequence). CDR3 length: 14 amino acids. Trimming cost V 5 bases and J 6 bases, with 13 bases left between them.